Listed below are T cell receptor beta chains from one sample, sequenced in a study of vaccination and CD4 T cells after COVID-19. TCRdb used MiXCR to reprocess the PCR reads, holding one entry per CDR3 protein. Of 15,000 to 20,000 distinct CDR3 sequences in the sample, approximately 70% are singletons; the top ten hold less than 7%. Their specific antigens are unknown. The sample consisted of CD4+ T cells from blood, cultured in vitro. The receptor source for this set is a human donor who had recovered from COVID-19. Each CDR3 is given with its conserved first and last residue. Fields, in order: D gene, V gene, clone size, J gene, CDR3 DNA, CDR3 protein. The D gene is left open where the match is weak. Some rows have no size entry. The others give once, few or many, or a class for an expanded clone.

d_call: TRBD1
v_call: TRBV6-2/TRBV6-3
clone_size: -
j_call: TRBJ1-5
cdr3_nt: TGTGCCAGCAGCCCCAGGACAGGTGGGAATCAGCCCCAGCATTTT
cdr3_aa: CASSPRTGGNQPQHF

d_call: -
v_call: TRBV6-5
clone_size: -
j_call: TRBJ1-2
cdr3_nt: TGTGCCAGCAGTTACTCGACCACAGCCTATGGCTACACCTTC
cdr3_aa: CASSYSTTAYGYTF

d_call: -
v_call: TRBV20-1
clone_size: few
j_call: TRBJ2-5
cdr3_nt: TGCAGTGCTAGAGATCGGGGCGGAGGTCTCCAAGAGACCCAGTACTTC
cdr3_aa: CSARDRGGGLQETQYF

d_call: -
v_call: TRBV7-9
clone_size: -
j_call: TRBJ2-7
cdr3_nt: TGTGCCAGCACCCCCCAAAGGGTGGGTGTCGCCTACGAGCAGTACTTC
cdr3_aa: CASTPQRVGVAYEQYF

d_call: TRBD1
v_call: TRBV27
clone_size: -
j_call: TRBJ2-5
cdr3_nt: TGTGCCAGCAGACCCACACCTTTCCTACCGGGACAGCCAATGGAGACCCAGTACTTC
cdr3_aa: CASRPTPFLPGQPMETQYF

d_call: -
v_call: TRBV6-1
clone_size: -
j_call: TRBJ1-2
cdr3_nt: TGTGCCAGCAGTCTATCCGAACGGTATGGCTACACCTTC
cdr3_aa: CASSLSERYGYTF

d_call: -
v_call: TRBV19
clone_size: few
j_call: TRBJ1-1
cdr3_nt: TGTGCCAGTAGTATCAACAGGCGACAGAACACTGAAGCTTTCTTT
cdr3_aa: CASSINRRQNTEAFF

d_call: -
v_call: TRBV7-8
clone_size: -
j_call: TRBJ1-6
cdr3_nt: TGTGCCAGCAGCCCTAATCGGGCAGGCGGAAGCTCCTATAATTCACCCCTCCACTTT
cdr3_aa: CASSPNRAGGSSYNSPLHF

d_call: -
v_call: TRBV19
clone_size: -
j_call: TRBJ1-5
cdr3_nt: TGTGCCAGTAGTAGGAGACCGACCGGCGGTCAGCCCCAGCATTTT
cdr3_aa: CASSRRPTGGQPQHF

d_call: TRBD1
v_call: TRBV6-2/TRBV6-3
clone_size: once
j_call: TRBJ2-3
cdr3_nt: TGTGCCAGCAGTTACTCGGACAGGGGGGAGTATTTT
cdr3_aa: CASSYSDRGEYF

d_call: -
v_call: TRBV7-2
clone_size: -
j_call: TRBJ1-6
cdr3_nt: TGTGCCAGCAGCTCTCTTGGGGCTAATTCACCCCTCCACTTT
cdr3_aa: CASSSLGANSPLHF

d_call: -
v_call: TRBV6-1
clone_size: -
j_call: TRBJ1-6
cdr3_nt: TGTGCCAGCAGCCCACGGAGGGGCTCCTATAATTCACCCCTCCACTTT
cdr3_aa: CASSPRRGSYNSPLHF

d_call: -
v_call: TRBV6-1
clone_size: -
j_call: TRBJ2-5
cdr3_nt: TGTGCCAGCAGCCTTCTTTCGGAGACCCAGTACTTC
cdr3_aa: CASSLLSETQYF

d_call: -
v_call: TRBV5-1
clone_size: once
j_call: TRBJ2-3
cdr3_nt: TGCGCCAGCAGCTTGGTCGGCAGTACTAGCACAGATACGCAGTATTTT
cdr3_aa: CASSLVGSTSTDTQYF

d_call: -
v_call: TRBV2
clone_size: -
j_call: TRBJ1-1
cdr3_nt: TGTGCCAGCAGTGATAGGGCTGAAGCTTTCTTT
cdr3_aa: CASSDRAEAFF

d_call: TRBD1
v_call: TRBV20-1
clone_size: -
j_call: TRBJ2-5
cdr3_nt: TGCAGTGCTAAGACAGGGAACCAAGAGACCCAGTACTTC
cdr3_aa: CSAKTGNQETQYF

d_call: TRBD1
v_call: TRBV20-1
clone_size: -
j_call: TRBJ1-6
cdr3_nt: TGCAGTGCTAGAGACTCGACAGGGTCGAATTCACCCCTCCACTTT
cdr3_aa: CSARDSTGSNSPLHF

d_call: -
v_call: TRBV11-2
clone_size: once
j_call: TRBJ2-1
cdr3_nt: TGTGCCAGCAGCTTCAGGGAGGCCCCGGCCAATGAGCAGTTCTTC
cdr3_aa: CASSFREAPANEQFF

d_call: -
v_call: TRBV27
clone_size: -
j_call: TRBJ1-1
cdr3_nt: TGTGCCAGCAGTGACCGGGCTCCCACTGAAGCTTTCTTT
cdr3_aa: CASSDRAPTEAFF

d_call: -
v_call: TRBV6-2/TRBV6-3
clone_size: few
j_call: TRBJ1-1
cdr3_nt: TGTGCCAGCCGGGTGTGGAGCACTGAAGCTTTCTTT
cdr3_aa: CASRVWSTEAFF

d_call: -
v_call: TRBV20-1
clone_size: -
j_call: TRBJ1-2
cdr3_nt: TGCAGTGCTAGGCCCTTATCCCGAGGCTATGGCTACACCTTC
cdr3_aa: CSARPLSRGYGYTF

d_call: TRBD1
v_call: TRBV5-8
clone_size: -
j_call: TRBJ1-5
cdr3_nt: TGTGCCAGCAGCTTGTATACAGGGGGCGGTGGTCAGCCCCAGCATTTT
cdr3_aa: CASSLYTGGGGQPQHF

d_call: TRBD1
v_call: TRBV19
clone_size: -
j_call: TRBJ1-2
cdr3_nt: TGTGCCAGTAGGATTCAACAGGGGAACTATGGCTACACCTTC
cdr3_aa: CASRIQQGNYGYTF

d_call: -
v_call: TRBV24-1
clone_size: few
j_call: TRBJ1-2
cdr3_nt: TGTGCCACCAGTAATAACAGGGCGAATGGCTACACCTTC
cdr3_aa: CATSNNRANGYTF

d_call: -
v_call: TRBV20-1
clone_size: -
j_call: TRBJ2-7
cdr3_nt: TGCAGTGCTAGAGATTTTAGGAGGGGGGACTACGAGCAGTACTTC
cdr3_aa: CSARDFRRGDYEQYF

d_call: -
v_call: TRBV30
clone_size: few
j_call: TRBJ1-6
cdr3_nt: TGTGCCTGGAGTGTACCGGGGAGGTCACCCCTCCACTTT
cdr3_aa: CAWSVPGRSPLHF

d_call: -
v_call: TRBV4-1
clone_size: once
j_call: TRBJ1-3
cdr3_nt: TGCGCCAGCAGCCAAGAAAACAGGGTGAGCTCTGGAAACACCATATATTTT
cdr3_aa: CASSQENRVSSGNTIYF

d_call: -
v_call: TRBV18
clone_size: -
j_call: TRBJ1-5
cdr3_nt: TGTGCCAGCTCACCCCAAACGGGGCAGCCCCAGCATTTT
cdr3_aa: CASSPQTGQPQHF

d_call: TRBD1
v_call: TRBV28
clone_size: -
j_call: TRBJ1-5
cdr3_nt: TGTGCCAGCAGCTTCGCCAGACAGGGGGGTCAGCCCCAGCATTTT
cdr3_aa: CASSFARQGGQPQHF

d_call: TRBD1
v_call: TRBV12-3/TRBV12-4
clone_size: once
j_call: TRBJ2-7
cdr3_nt: TGTGCCACCCGGGACAGCCTCTACGAGCAGTACTTC
cdr3_aa: CATRDSLYEQYF

d_call: -
v_call: TRBV6-1
clone_size: -
j_call: TRBJ1-5
cdr3_nt: TGTGCCAGCAGTGAAGCGCGGAGGGTCTCATTCAATCAGCCCCAGCATTTT
cdr3_aa: CASSEARRVSFNQPQHF

d_call: TRBD1
v_call: TRBV27
clone_size: few
j_call: TRBJ2-2
cdr3_nt: TGTGCCAGCAGTTCATGGACAGGGCGGAATTTGGACACCGGGGAGCTGTTTTTT
cdr3_aa: CASSSWTGRNLDTGELFF

d_call: TRBD1
v_call: TRBV6-1
clone_size: -
j_call: TRBJ2-7
cdr3_nt: TGTGCCAGCAGAAGGACAGGAACTACCTACGAGCAGTACTTC
cdr3_aa: CASRRTGTTYEQYF

d_call: TRBD1
v_call: TRBV6-5
clone_size: -
j_call: TRBJ1-3
cdr3_nt: TGTGCCAGCAGTTACTTTCGGACAGGGACTGGAAACACCATATATTTT
cdr3_aa: CASSYFRTGTGNTIYF

d_call: -
v_call: TRBV6-2/TRBV6-3
clone_size: -
j_call: TRBJ2-5
cdr3_nt: TGTGCCAGCAGTGAGCCTCAGGGGCGGCGGGAGACCCAGTACTTC
cdr3_aa: CASSEPQGRRETQYF

d_call: TRBD1
v_call: TRBV20-1
clone_size: -
j_call: TRBJ1-2
cdr3_nt: TGCAGTGCTAGAGATTCAGGGACAGCGTATGGCTACACCTTC
cdr3_aa: CSARDSGTAYGYTF

d_call: -
v_call: TRBV19
clone_size: -
j_call: TRBJ2-7
cdr3_nt: TGTGCCAGTAGAAGGGGCGACGAGCAGTACTTC
cdr3_aa: CASRRGDEQYF

d_call: TRBD1
v_call: TRBV20-1
clone_size: -
j_call: TRBJ1-1
cdr3_nt: TGCAGTGCTAGGGACAGGGTGAGTCGTACTGAAGCTTTCTTT
cdr3_aa: CSARDRVSRTEAFF

d_call: -
v_call: TRBV14
clone_size: -
j_call: TRBJ1-5
cdr3_nt: TGTGCCAGCAGCCAAGATGCGCCCCAGCATTTT
cdr3_aa: CASSQDAPQHF

d_call: TRBD2
v_call: TRBV12-3/TRBV12-4
clone_size: -
j_call: TRBJ2-3
cdr3_nt: TGTGCCAGCAGTTTAGAGACTAGCGGCACGCAGTATTTT
cdr3_aa: CASSLETSGTQYF

d_call: -
v_call: TRBV10-3
clone_size: once
j_call: TRBJ2-7
cdr3_nt: TGTGCCATCGGGGGATACTTGGGCTACGAGCAGTACTTC
cdr3_aa: CAIGGYLGYEQYF

d_call: -
v_call: TRBV6-1
clone_size: few
j_call: TRBJ1-3
cdr3_nt: TGTGCCAGCAGCGCACAGAGCTCTGGAAACACCATATATTTT
cdr3_aa: CASSAQSSGNTIYF

d_call: TRBD1
v_call: TRBV12-3/TRBV12-4
clone_size: -
j_call: TRBJ1-2
cdr3_nt: TGTGCCAGCAGTTTTAGGGGGCGCGGCGGCTACACCTTC
cdr3_aa: CASSFRGRGGYTF

d_call: -
v_call: TRBV19
clone_size: -
j_call: TRBJ1-1
cdr3_nt: TGTGCCAGTTGCCCTATCGTATCGAGTGGCCTGAACACTGAAGCTTTCTTT
cdr3_aa: CASCPIVSSGLNTEAFF